This T cell receptor beta chain was captured in a study of control samples from healthy donors and cancer patients. This CDR3 is 15 amino acids long. Germline trimming cut 2 bases from V and 6 bases from J; bases unmatched to any gene: 6. Germline V gene sequence: CDR1 LGHDT, CDR2 YNNKEL (reference sequence). Sequencing used immunoSEQ multiplex PCR; TCRdb keeps in-frame clones, though not all of them. The data contain about 45,000 clones, more than 85% of them singletons. The chain uses TRBV3-1 (or the pseudogene TRBV3-2) and TRBJ1-2; 10 nucleotides match TRBD1. Sequencing used PBMCs. This TCR was sampled from a woman between 40 and 50 years old with head and neck cancer. The CDR3 protein is CASSQFSTGGNGYTF. As DNA, the CDR3 is TGTGCCAGCAGCCAATTCTCGACAGGGGGCAATGGCTACACCTTC.